This TCR beta chain was found in a study of sequential checkpoint blockade in melanoma. Study-wide background: After nivolumab or ipilimumab alone, about two dozen patients had week-13 rebiopsies.

As to treatment: randomized to nivolumab then ipilimumab (arm A) or the reverse (arm B). Patients had received no earlier DNA-damaging chemotherapy. Some clones are missing from TCRdb's copy, which holds only in-frame ones; the method was immunoSEQ multiplex PCR. The sample lists around 5,000 clones, over 20% occurring once. The CDR3 is made up of 18 amino acids. V lost 1 base and J lost 6, with 22 bases in between. CDR1 SGHNT and CDR2 YENEEA come from the germline V gene. Source: tumor tissue (inferred from file names), taken from a patient given nivolumab and ipilimumab in sequence. This chain uses TRBV11-3 with TRBJ2-1, with D possibly TRBD2 on 6 matching bases. The receptor was derived from a human donor with melanoma. The chain's CDR3 is CASSLVSNPGRRANEQFF. The CDR3 nucleotides read TGTGCCAGCAGCTTAGTTTCTAATCCCGGTAGGAGGGCCAATGAGCAGTTCTTC.